This TCR beta chain originates from a study of blood T cell repertoires in COVID-19. Germline V gene data show CDR1 as SGHKS and CDR2 as YYEKEE (reference sequence). Trimming pared 0 bases from V and 2 bases from J, leaving 6 bases between. This CDR3 is 13 amino acids long. Produced via immunoSEQ multiplex PCR; TCRdb's table is partial and in-frame only. The sample includes roughly 180,000 clones, roughly four fifths of them seen just once. Sequencing input: PBMCs or T cells enriched from blood (not recorded which). This clonotype was sampled from a man between 40 and 49 years old who had recovered from COVID-19. J is TRBJ2-7 and V is TRBV5-5, with no clear D. CDR3 in amino acids: CASSLGRAYEQYV. The CDR3, as DNA: TGTGCCAGCAGCTTGGGTAGAGCCTACGAGCAGTACGTC.